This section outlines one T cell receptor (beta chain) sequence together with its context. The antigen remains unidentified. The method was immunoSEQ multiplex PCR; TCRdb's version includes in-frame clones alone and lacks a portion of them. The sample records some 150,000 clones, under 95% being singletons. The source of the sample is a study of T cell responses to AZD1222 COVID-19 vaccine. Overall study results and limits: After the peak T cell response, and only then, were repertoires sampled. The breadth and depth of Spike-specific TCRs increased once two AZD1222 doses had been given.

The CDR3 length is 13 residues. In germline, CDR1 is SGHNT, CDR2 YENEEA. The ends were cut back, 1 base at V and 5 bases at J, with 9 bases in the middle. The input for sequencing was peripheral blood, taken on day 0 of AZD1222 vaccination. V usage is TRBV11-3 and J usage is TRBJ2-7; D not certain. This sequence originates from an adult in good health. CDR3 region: CASSLGLGNEQYF. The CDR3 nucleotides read TGTGCCAGCAGCTTAGGTCTAGGCAACGAGCAGTACTTC.